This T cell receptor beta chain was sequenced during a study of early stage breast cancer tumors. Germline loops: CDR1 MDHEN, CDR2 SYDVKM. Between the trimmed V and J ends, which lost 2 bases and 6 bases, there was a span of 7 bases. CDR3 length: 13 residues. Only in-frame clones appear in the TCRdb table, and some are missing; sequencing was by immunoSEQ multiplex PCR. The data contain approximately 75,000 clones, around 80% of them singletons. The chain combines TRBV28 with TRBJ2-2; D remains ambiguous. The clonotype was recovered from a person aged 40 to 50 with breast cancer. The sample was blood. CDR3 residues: CASSLSSPGELFF. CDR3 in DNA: TGTGCCAGCAGTTTAAGTTCACCCGGGGAGCTGTTTTTT.